This TCR beta chain was sequenced during a study of radiotherapy plus CTLA-4 blockade in lung cancer (dated by TCRdb to between 2017 and 2018). For the wider study: Among the enrolled patients, approximately 18% had an objective response, and about 29% reached disease control.

Overall study outcomes, separate from this receptor: The strongest predictors of response, as reported, were early dynamic changes in blood T cell clones along with a rise in serum interferon-beta after radiation. After treatment with radiotherapy and ipilimumab, TCR clones that originated in tumors expanded in peripheral blood.

In regard to this clone: Which antigen it targets is not known. The input lacks base qualities; no much larger clone sits a single base away.

Library construction relied on the immunoSEQ multiplex PCR assay. Drawn from immuneACCESS, this table holds only the in-frame rearrangements with V and J called that TCRdb kept. Clones are partly lost; checked studies trace under half to an unresolved V gene and leave the rest unexplained. Recorded for this sample are some 110,000 clones; 70% to 85% of them occurred a single time. The ten largest clones capture 3.3% of the sample. At the junction V is shortened by 5 bases and J by 0 bases, with 10 bases in between. From a lookup of the germline V gene (reference sequence), CDR1 and CDR2 are SEHNR and FQNEAQ. Inclusive of the bounding cysteine and phenylalanine, the CDR3 is 15 residues long. This entry keeps only the CDR3 DNA: 45 bases, framed from base 1. The study evaluated CTLA-4 blockade (ipilimumab) given together with focal radiation therapy in patients who had chemo-refractory metastatic non-small-cell lung cancer.

This material consisted of peripheral blood, taken from a patient treated with radiotherapy plus ipilimumab. The chain joins TRBV7-9 to TRBJ2-2, with the D gene uncertain. The TCR sequence derives from a human donor with non-small cell lung cancer that progressed on radiotherapy plus ipilimumab. Some clones in this sample may be carry-over from other donors' samples. The CDR3 region reads CASSPRITNTGELFF. The nucleotide sequence reads TGTGCCAGCAGCCCCAGGATAACGAACACCGGGGAGCTGTTTTTT.